The 2 T cell receptor beta chains in this list originate from one sample, sequenced in a study of radiotherapy plus CTLA-4 blockade in lung cancer. TCRdb's table, derived via immunoSEQ multiplex PCR, lists solely in-frame clones and lacks some. This table holds 35,000 to 45,000 clones, 65% to 70% found once. Sequenced material: peripheral blood, taken from a patient treated with radiotherapy plus ipilimumab. The origin of the receptors is a human donor with non-small cell lung cancer who had a partial response to radiotherapy plus ipilimumab.

The CDR3 coding sequence is TGTGCCAGCAGCTGGCAGCGGGGGGGCGGCGAGACCCAGTACTTC. Amino acids: CASSWQRGGGETQYF. The chain is built from TRBV7-2 and TRBJ2-5; 10 bases are a match to TRBD2. CDR1 and CDR2 from the germline V gene are SGHTA and FQGNSA. This CDR3 is 15 amino acids long. J was trimmed by 5 bases and V by 4 bases; bases with no gene match: 7. The full variable domain, its missing parts supplied by reference TRBV7-2 and TRBJ2-5, is GAGVSQSPSNKVTEKGKDVELRCDPISGHTALYWYRQSLGQGLEFLIYFQGNSAPDKSGLPSDRFSAERTGGSVSTLTIQRTQQEDSAVYLCASSWQRGGGETQYFGPGTRLLVL.

The CDR3 nucleotides are TGTGCCAGCAGCAATTTAGCTAGCGGGGGGGCGGCTACGCAGTATTTT. Translation: CASSNLASGGAATQYF. V is TRBV7-3 and J is TRBJ2-3; 12 bases map to TRBD2. V gave up 5 bases and J gave up 8 bases; unmatched junction bases: 11. The CDR3 is made up of 16 amino acids. The germline CDR1 and CDR2 sequences are SGHTA and FQGTGA.